Listed below are T cell receptor beta chains from one sample, sequenced in a study of T cells in Graves' hyperthyroidism and ophthalmopathy. In TCRdb, the multiplex PCR reads were re-called with MiXCR into one record per CDR3 protein. The sample records around 200,000 distinct CDR3 sequences, around 17% being singletons. Sequencing was performed on blood. These TCRs come from a man aged 40-55 years with Graves' hyperthyroidism. CDR3s include the opening cysteine and the closing phenylalanine or tryptophan. The order of the fields is J gene, V gene, clone size, CDR3 length, D gene, CDR3 DNA, CDR3 protein. D genes are given only for firm matches. Some rows mark clone size as missing; the rest say once, few, many or name a class of expanded clone.

j_call: TRBJ2-4; v_call: TRBV2; clone_size: many; cdr3_length: 15; d_call: -; cdr3_nt: TGTGCCAGCAGTCGGGACTTTTTAGCCAAAAACATTCAGTACTTC; cdr3_aa: CASSRDFLAKNIQYF
j_call: TRBJ2-7; v_call: TRBV3-1; clone_size: -; cdr3_length: 17; d_call: TRBD1; cdr3_nt: TGTGCCAGCAGCCAAGAAGTAGTAGGGACAGCTCCTACGCAGCAGTACTTC; cdr3_aa: CASSQEVVGTAPTQQYF
j_call: TRBJ1-5; v_call: TRBV6-2/TRBV6-3; clone_size: many; cdr3_length: 11; d_call: TRBD1; cdr3_nt: TGTGCCAGCAGCAACAGGGGGCCCCAGCATTTT; cdr3_aa: CASSNRGPQHF
j_call: TRBJ2-7; v_call: TRBV5-1; clone_size: few; cdr3_length: 16; d_call: -; cdr3_nt: TGCGCCAGCAGCCCACGAGCGGGGACAGCTCCAGGGGAGCAGTACTTC; cdr3_aa: CASSPRAGTAPGEQYF
j_call: TRBJ2-3; v_call: TRBV20-1; clone_size: many; cdr3_length: 14; d_call: TRBD2; cdr3_nt: TGCAGTGCTAGTAACGGGGGGGCGGCAGATACGCAGTATTTT; cdr3_aa: CSASNGGAADTQYF
j_call: TRBJ2-5; v_call: TRBV20-1; clone_size: many; cdr3_length: 14; d_call: TRBD2; cdr3_nt: TGCAGTGCTGGGACTAGCGGGGGGACGGAGACCCAGTACTTC; cdr3_aa: CSAGTSGGTETQYF
j_call: TRBJ2-1; v_call: TRBV5-6; clone_size: many; cdr3_length: 14; d_call: TRBD2; cdr3_nt: TGTGCCAGCAGCTTGCCTAGCGGGGGAAGGGAGCAGTTCTTC; cdr3_aa: CASSLPSGGREQFF
j_call: TRBJ2-7; v_call: TRBV19; clone_size: many; cdr3_length: 14; d_call: TRBD1; cdr3_nt: TGTGCCAGTAGTAGGGACAGAACTGACTACGAGCAGTACTTC; cdr3_aa: CASSRDRTDYEQYF
j_call: TRBJ2-1; v_call: TRBV5-4; clone_size: many; cdr3_length: 14; d_call: -; cdr3_nt: TGTGCCAGCAGCTTGCGGACTGGGGGTGGTGAGCAGTTCTTC; cdr3_aa: CASSLRTGGGEQFF
j_call: TRBJ1-1; v_call: TRBV18; clone_size: many; cdr3_length: 14; d_call: -; cdr3_nt: TGTGCCAGCTCACCACAGGAGAGGGCCACTGAAGCTTTCTTT; cdr3_aa: CASSPQERATEAFF
j_call: TRBJ1-4; v_call: TRBV6-5; clone_size: many; cdr3_length: 16; d_call: TRBD1; cdr3_nt: TGTGCCAGCAGTTACTCAGGGACAGGGGCTAATGAAAAACTGTTTTTT; cdr3_aa: CASSYSGTGANEKLFF
j_call: TRBJ1-2; v_call: TRBV20-1; clone_size: -; cdr3_length: 12; d_call: -; cdr3_nt: TGCAGTGCTGGCACAGGGAAGGATGGCTACACCTTC; cdr3_aa: CSAGTGKDGYTF
j_call: TRBJ1-1; v_call: TRBV28; clone_size: many; cdr3_length: 15; d_call: -; cdr3_nt: TGTGCCAGCAGTTCCGACTCAGGCAGGAGGACTGAAGCTTTCTTT; cdr3_aa: CASSSDSGRRTEAFF
j_call: TRBJ1-2; v_call: TRBV20-1; clone_size: few; cdr3_length: 15; d_call: TRBD1; cdr3_nt: TGCAGTGCTAGAGATCGACAGGGGTGGAACTATGGCTACACCTTC; cdr3_aa: CSARDRQGWNYGYTF
j_call: TRBJ1-5; v_call: TRBV7-2; clone_size: many; cdr3_length: 21; d_call: TRBD1; cdr3_nt: TGTGCCAGCAGCCTTTCCCTAGGGACAGGGGGCGGTTCAATCGGAAATCAGCCCCAGCATTTT; cdr3_aa: CASSLSLGTGGGSIGNQPQHF
j_call: TRBJ2-3; v_call: TRBV7-6; clone_size: many; cdr3_length: 16; d_call: -; cdr3_nt: TGTGCCAGCAGCTCTCATAGACAGATTAGCACAGATACGCAGTATTTT; cdr3_aa: CASSSHRQISTDTQYF
j_call: TRBJ2-7; v_call: TRBV28; clone_size: many; cdr3_length: 15; d_call: TRBD1; cdr3_nt: TGTGCCAGCAGTTTACCCCGGGACAGGGTCGACGAGCAGTACTTC; cdr3_aa: CASSLPRDRVDEQYF
j_call: TRBJ2-3; v_call: TRBV4-3; clone_size: -; cdr3_length: 15; d_call: -; cdr3_nt: TGCGCCAGCAGCCAAGTGGGAGATCGTACAGATACGCAGTATTTT; cdr3_aa: CASSQVGDRTDTQYF
j_call: TRBJ1-2; v_call: TRBV7-9; clone_size: many; cdr3_length: 13; d_call: -; cdr3_nt: TGTGCCAGCAGCTTTGACCAGCCTATCGGCTACACCTTC; cdr3_aa: CASSFDQPIGYTF
j_call: TRBJ2-2; v_call: TRBV2; clone_size: many; cdr3_length: 16; d_call: -; cdr3_nt: TGTGCCAGCAGTGAAGAGTCTATTACGAACACCGGGGAGCTGTTTTTT; cdr3_aa: CASSEESITNTGELFF
j_call: TRBJ2-7; v_call: TRBV28; clone_size: many; cdr3_length: 15; d_call: TRBD2; cdr3_nt: TGTGCCAGCAGTTTGGGGAGGGCCGAAAACTACGAGCAGTACTTC; cdr3_aa: CASSLGRAENYEQYF
j_call: TRBJ1-5; v_call: TRBV6-1; clone_size: -; cdr3_length: 14; d_call: -; cdr3_nt: TGTGCCAGTCTCCCGGACGCTCGCAGAAATCCCCAGCATTTT; cdr3_aa: CASLPDARRNPQHF
j_call: TRBJ2-7; v_call: TRBV12-5; clone_size: -; cdr3_length: 14; d_call: TRBD2; cdr3_nt: TGTGCTAGCAGTTTGGAGTTAGCGGGAAATGAGCAGTACTTC; cdr3_aa: CASSLELAGNEQYF
j_call: TRBJ1-3; v_call: TRBV4-1; clone_size: few; cdr3_length: 11; d_call: -; cdr3_nt: TGCGCCAGCAGAAAGGGGAACACCATATATTTT; cdr3_aa: CASRKGNTIYF
j_call: TRBJ2-7; v_call: TRBV6-2/TRBV6-3; clone_size: many; cdr3_length: 15; d_call: -; cdr3_nt: TGTGCCAGCAGTTACTCGATACAGGGTTGGTACGAGCAGTACTTC; cdr3_aa: CASSYSIQGWYEQYF
j_call: TRBJ1-1; v_call: TRBV4-3; clone_size: few; cdr3_length: 15; d_call: -; cdr3_nt: TGCGCCAGCAGCCAAAGGTGGAGGGGCCCCACTGAAGCTTTCTTT; cdr3_aa: CASSQRWRGPTEAFF
j_call: TRBJ1-5; v_call: TRBV27; clone_size: -; cdr3_length: 15; d_call: -; cdr3_nt: TGTGCCAGCAGTAAGGTTTGGGGGGCCGGTCAGCCCCAGCATTTT; cdr3_aa: CASSKVWGAGQPQHF
j_call: TRBJ2-4; v_call: TRBV2; clone_size: -; cdr3_length: 14; d_call: TRBD1; cdr3_nt: TGTGCCAGCAGTAAAGGACAGGGGGCTCACATTCAGTACTTC; cdr3_aa: CASSKGQGAHIQYF
j_call: TRBJ2-3; v_call: TRBV29-1; clone_size: -; cdr3_length: 14; d_call: TRBD2; cdr3_nt: TGCAGCGTTGGTCTAGCGGGAGGCATGGATACGCAGTATTTT; cdr3_aa: CSVGLAGGMDTQYF
j_call: TRBJ1-1; v_call: TRBV7-8; clone_size: many; cdr3_length: 13; d_call: -; cdr3_nt: TGTGCCAGCAGCGCCACAGGTGACAATGAAGCTTTCTTT; cdr3_aa: CASSATGDNEAFF
j_call: TRBJ1-1; v_call: TRBV7-9; clone_size: few; cdr3_length: 15; d_call: -; cdr3_nt: TGTGCCAGCAGCTTAGGGGGAGGTTGGAACACTGAAGCTTTCTTT; cdr3_aa: CASSLGGGWNTEAFF
j_call: TRBJ2-5; v_call: TRBV11-2; clone_size: many; cdr3_length: 14; d_call: TRBD1; cdr3_nt: TGTGCCAGCAGCCCAAACACCAGGGGGGAGACCCAGTACTTC; cdr3_aa: CASSPNTRGETQYF
j_call: TRBJ2-5; v_call: TRBV6-1; clone_size: -; cdr3_length: 15; d_call: -; cdr3_nt: TGTGCCAGCAGTGAAGTATTAGGGGCGGGGGAGACCCAGTACTTC; cdr3_aa: CASSEVLGAGETQYF
j_call: TRBJ1-5; v_call: TRBV6-2/TRBV6-3; clone_size: -; cdr3_length: 14; d_call: TRBD1; cdr3_nt: TGTGCCAGCAGTAAAACAGGGGGCGGTCAGCCCCAGCATTTT; cdr3_aa: CASSKTGGGQPQHF
j_call: TRBJ2-2; v_call: TRBV6-2/TRBV6-3; clone_size: -; cdr3_length: 14; d_call: TRBD2; cdr3_nt: TGTGCCAGCAATCGACTAGCGTCGGCCGGGGAGCTGTTTTTT; cdr3_aa: CASNRLASAGELFF
j_call: TRBJ1-1; v_call: TRBV2; clone_size: -; cdr3_length: 15; d_call: TRBD1; cdr3_nt: TGTGCCAGCAGTGAAACCCACAGGGGTAACACTGAAGCTTTCTTT; cdr3_aa: CASSETHRGNTEAFF
j_call: TRBJ1-2; v_call: TRBV28; clone_size: many; cdr3_length: 12; d_call: -; cdr3_nt: TGTGCCAGCAGCCCACAGCTATCGGGCTACACCTTC; cdr3_aa: CASSPQLSGYTF
j_call: TRBJ2-1; v_call: TRBV20-1; clone_size: many; cdr3_length: 14; d_call: -; cdr3_nt: TGCAGTGCTAGTAGGGGGGGCGAAGATAATGAGCAGTTCTTC; cdr3_aa: CSASRGGEDNEQFF
j_call: TRBJ1-6; v_call: TRBV9; clone_size: many; cdr3_length: 15; d_call: -; cdr3_nt: TGTGCCAGCAGCGTAGATTCCAGGGTTGGGTCACCCCTCCACTTT; cdr3_aa: CASSVDSRVGSPLHF
j_call: TRBJ2-7; v_call: TRBV30; clone_size: many; cdr3_length: 12; d_call: TRBD1; cdr3_nt: TGTGCCTGGAGACAGGGGGCCCACGAGCAGTACTTC; cdr3_aa: CAWRQGAHEQYF
j_call: TRBJ1-2; v_call: TRBV18; clone_size: many; cdr3_length: 15; d_call: -; cdr3_nt: TGTGCCAGCTCACCCGGACCGTCGATCGGGTATGGCTACACCTTC; cdr3_aa: CASSPGPSIGYGYTF
j_call: TRBJ2-3; v_call: TRBV29-1; clone_size: many; cdr3_length: 15; d_call: TRBD2; cdr3_nt: TGCAGCGTTGAAGATCTGGCTAGCGGGACAGATACGCAGTATTTT; cdr3_aa: CSVEDLASGTDTQYF
j_call: TRBJ2-3; v_call: TRBV4-3; clone_size: -; cdr3_length: 16; d_call: TRBD1; cdr3_nt: TGCGCCAGCAGCCAAGGAACAGGGGGTCGGGCAGATACGCAGTATTTT; cdr3_aa: CASSQGTGGRADTQYF
j_call: TRBJ2-7; v_call: TRBV6-5; clone_size: -; cdr3_length: 14; d_call: -; cdr3_nt: TGTGCCAGCAGTTACTCGATCAGGGGCTACGAGCAGTACTTC; cdr3_aa: CASSYSIRGYEQYF
j_call: TRBJ2-7; v_call: TRBV20-1; clone_size: many; cdr3_length: 13; d_call: -; cdr3_nt: TGCAGTGCTAGGAGTAGGGCAGCCTACGAGCAGTACTTC; cdr3_aa: CSARSRAAYEQYF
j_call: TRBJ1-1; v_call: TRBV12-3/TRBV12-4; clone_size: many; cdr3_length: 15; d_call: -; cdr3_nt: TGTGCCAGCAGTTTAATGTCAGGGATGAACACTGAAGCTTTCTTT; cdr3_aa: CASSLMSGMNTEAFF
j_call: TRBJ2-7; v_call: TRBV7-9; clone_size: -; cdr3_length: 16; d_call: TRBD1; cdr3_nt: TGTGCCAGCAGCTTAGCTGGGGGACAGGGGGCTTACGAGCAGTACTTC; cdr3_aa: CASSLAGGQGAYEQYF
j_call: TRBJ1-2; v_call: TRBV18; clone_size: -; cdr3_length: 14; d_call: -; cdr3_nt: TGTGCCAGCTCACCCAGGTTCTCGTCGGATGGCTACACCTTC; cdr3_aa: CASSPRFSSDGYTF
j_call: TRBJ2-6; v_call: TRBV7-9; clone_size: -; cdr3_length: 20; d_call: TRBD1; cdr3_nt: TGTGCCAGCAGCTTAAGTCTTCCGGACAGGGGAACCTCTGGGGCCAACGTCCTGACTTTC; cdr3_aa: CASSLSLPDRGTSGANVLTF
j_call: TRBJ2-1; v_call: TRBV20-1; clone_size: many; cdr3_length: 17; d_call: -; cdr3_nt: TGCAGTGCTAGAGATCCGAAAAGCGTCAGCTCCTACAATGAGCAGTTCTTC; cdr3_aa: CSARDPKSVSSYNEQFF
j_call: TRBJ1-4; v_call: TRBV5-6; clone_size: many; cdr3_length: 12; d_call: -; cdr3_nt: TGTGCCAGCACCATCAATAATGAAAAACTGTTTTTT; cdr3_aa: CASTINNEKLFF
j_call: TRBJ1-5; v_call: TRBV7-8; clone_size: many; cdr3_length: 14; d_call: -; cdr3_nt: TGTGCCAGCAGTAATGAACCCGGGAATCAGCCCCAGCATTTT; cdr3_aa: CASSNEPGNQPQHF
j_call: TRBJ1-6; v_call: TRBV6-5; clone_size: many; cdr3_length: 15; d_call: TRBD1; cdr3_nt: TGTGCCAGCAGTTACGAGAGGACAGGGCGGTCACCCCTCCACTTT; cdr3_aa: CASSYERTGRSPLHF
j_call: TRBJ2-3; v_call: TRBV3-1; clone_size: many; cdr3_length: 13; d_call: -; cdr3_nt: TGTGCCAGCAGCCCCTCTGTAGTGGATACGCAGTATTTT; cdr3_aa: CASSPSVVDTQYF
j_call: TRBJ2-2; v_call: TRBV6-4; clone_size: few; cdr3_length: 14; d_call: -; cdr3_nt: TGTGCCAGCCATAGGTCAGGGAACACCGGGGAGCTGTTTTTT; cdr3_aa: CASHRSGNTGELFF